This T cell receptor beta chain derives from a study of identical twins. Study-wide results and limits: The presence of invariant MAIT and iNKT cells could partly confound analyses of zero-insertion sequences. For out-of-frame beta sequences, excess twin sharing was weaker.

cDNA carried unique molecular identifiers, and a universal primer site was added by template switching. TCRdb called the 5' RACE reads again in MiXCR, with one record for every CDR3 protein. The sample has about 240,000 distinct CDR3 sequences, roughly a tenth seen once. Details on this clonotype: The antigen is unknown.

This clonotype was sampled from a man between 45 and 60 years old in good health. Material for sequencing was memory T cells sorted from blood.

CDR3 residues: CSALLAGKETQYF. The CDR3 coding sequence is TGCAGTGCTTTACTAGCGGGGAAAGAGACCCAGTACTTC. The chain couples TRBV20-1 to TRBJ2-5, with 10 bases lining up with TRBD2. Looked up from germline, CDR1 is DFQATT and CDR2 is SNEGSKA (reference sequence). Trimming removed 5 bases from V and 3 bases from J; junction bases left unmatched: 3. The CDR3 is made up of 13 amino acids.